The clone carrying this TCR beta chain was seen just once. Amplification used 60 Vbeta primers and 13 Jbeta primers. The repertoire was sequenced with immunoSEQ multiplex PCR; TCRdb's copy has only in-frame clones and lacks some. The data show fewer than 110,000 clones, with approximately 81% seen just once and around 2.1% held by the top ten. The sample is drawn from a study of cytomegalovirus exposure and HLA in healthy donors. Study details: Drawn from HLA-typed donors, approximately 85 million unique TCRs were held in an early data release.

With 5 bases removed from V and 1 base from J, the gap between germline ends came to 14 bases. Per germline, CDR1 SGHAT and CDR2 FQNNGV. CDR3 length: 15 amino acids. Sequenced sample: PBMCs. This TCR was sampled from a man between 25 and 39 years old in good health and CMV-seronegative. The rearrangement links TRBV11-2 to TRBJ1-1; D is unclear. The DNA of the CDR3 is TGTGCCAGCAGCCCGTACCCGCGGGAGAACACTGAAGCTTTCTTT. Its translation: CASSPYPRENTEAFF.